This is a list of T cell receptor beta chains from one sample in a study of OX40 agonist ivuxolimab in advanced cancers. This table comes from immunoSEQ multiplex PCR, and its TCRdb copy is limited to in-frame clones, with some not included. The repertoire holds 75,000 to 100,000 clones, with roughly 80% as singletons. The sample here was CD4+ or CD8+ T cells sorted from blood, taken in a trial of the OX40 agonist ivuxolimab. These receptors were taken from an adult with an advanced solid tumor such as melanoma, head and neck, liver or kidney cancer. Each CDR3 is given with its conserved first and last residue. D genes are given only for firm matches. Expanded clones are given a class, and other clones once, few, many or no size at all.

clone_size j_call v_call d_call cdr3_aa cdr3_nt
NA TRBJ2-7 TRBV20-1 NA CSARDGLVEYF TGCAGTGCCCGGGACGGATTGGTGGAGTACTTC
NA TRBJ1-2 TRBV4-2 NA CASSQDFQGFYGYTF TGTGCCAGCAGCCAAGATTTTCAGGGGTTCTATGGCTACACCTTC
NA TRBJ2-5 TRBV11-2 NA CASSPTPGSRETQYF TGTGCCAGCAGCCCCACCCCTGGCAGCCGGGAGACCCAGTACTTC
NA TRBJ2-3 TRBV5-1 TRBD1 CASSFGTAGADTQYF TGCGCCAGCAGCTTCGGGACAGCTGGCGCAGATACGCAGTATTTT
NA TRBJ2-3 TRBV12-5 NA CASDAGTDTQYF TGTGCTAGTGACGCAGGTACAGATACGCAGTATTTT
NA TRBJ1-3 TRBV10-3 NA CAISESRTQRNTIYF TGTGCCATCAGTGAGTCTAGGACCCAGAGAAACACCATATATTTT
NA TRBJ1-3 TRBV5-1 TRBD1 CASSLGQGGSGNTIYF TGCGCCAGCAGCCTAGGACAGGGAGGGTCTGGAAACACCATATATTTT
once TRBJ1-2 TRBV2 NA CASNGERNNYGYTF TGTGCCAGCAATGGGGAGCGGAACAACTATGGCTACACCTTC
NA TRBJ2-7 TRBV5-8 NA CASTEQAFYEQYF TGTGCCAGCACGGAACAGGCTTTCTACGAGCAGTACTTC
NA TRBJ1-6 TRBV6-4 NA CATATGPRSPLHF TGTGCCACCGCGACAGGACCAAGGTCACCCCTCCACTTT
NA TRBJ2-3 TRBV18 NA CASSPVSHPGSTDTQYF TGTGCCAGCTCACCCGTCTCCCACCCAGGCAGCACAGATACGCAGTATTTT
NA TRBJ2-7 TRBV7-2 NA CASSFGGKTYEQYF TGTGCCAGCAGCTTTGGGGGCAAGACCTACGAGCAGTACTTC
NA TRBJ2-1 TRBV7-9 TRBD2 CASSLVTSAYNEQFF TGTGCCAGCAGCTTAGTTACTAGCGCCTACAATGAGCAGTTCTTC
NA TRBJ2-7 TRBV7-9 TRBD2 CASSLGRTRSYEQYF TGTGCCAGCAGCTTAGGAAGGACTAGATCCTACGAGCAGTACTTC
NA TRBJ1-2 TRBV11-2 NA CASSLLAGANYGYTF TGTGCCAGCAGCTTATTGGCGGGGGCTAACTATGGCTACACCTTC
NA TRBJ2-7 TRBV25-1 TRBD2 CASNEAGVYEQYF TGTGCCAGCAATGAAGCGGGGGTCTACGAGCAGTACTTC
NA TRBJ2-4 TRBV28 NA CASIAGGIGNIQYF TGTGCCAGCATCGCAGGGGGGATTGGGAACATTCAGTACTTC
NA TRBJ2-7 TRBV5-5 TRBD1 CASSGTGIHEQYF TGTGCCAGCAGCGGGACAGGGATCCACGAGCAGTACTTC
NA TRBJ1-6 TRBV7-3 NA CASSLTGGAFNSPLHF TGTGCCAGCAGCCTCACGGGGGGGGCCTTTAATTCACCCCTCCACTTT
NA TRBJ1-1 TRBV9 NA CASSVDVNTEAFF TGTGCCAGCAGCGTAGACGTGAACACTGAAGCTTTCTTT
NA TRBJ2-7 TRBV10-3 TRBD2 CAISEPIRLAGSDEQYF TGTGCCATCAGTGAGCCTATTAGACTAGCGGGTTCAGATGAGCAGTACTTC
NA TRBJ1-1 TRBV6-1 TRBD1 CASYRDRTAFF TGTGCCAGCTACCGGGACAGGACGGCTTTCTTT
NA TRBJ2-3 TRBV6-1 TRBD1 CASKYTGVTDTQYF TGTGCCAGCAAGTATACAGGGGTAACAGATACGCAGTATTTT
NA TRBJ2-7 TRBV7-9 TRBD1 CASSLAPDRIYYEQYF TGTGCCAGCAGCTTAGCCCCGGACAGGATCTACTACGAGCAGTACTTC
NA TRBJ1-5 TRBV7-8 TRBD1 CASSSESTGVTGGNQPQHF TGTGCCAGCAGCTCTGAAAGTACAGGGGTCACGGGGGGCAATCAGCCCCAGCATTTT
few TRBJ2-7 TRBV6-5 NA CASSSAGSYEQYF TGTGCCAGCAGCTCCGCGGGCTCCTACGAGCAGTACTTC
NA TRBJ2-1 TRBV23-1 NA CASSGERGEQFF TGCGCCAGCAGTGGGGAGCGCGGTGAGCAGTTCTTC
few TRBJ1-3 TRBV5-1 TRBD1 CASSLAGTGTGNTIYF TGCGCCAGCAGCTTAGCCGGGACAGGGACTGGAAACACCATATATTTT
NA TRBJ1-2 TRBV6-1 NA CASSRAGDYGYTF TGTGCCAGCAGTCGAGCAGGGGACTATGGCTACACCTTC
NA TRBJ2-1 TRBV7-9 NA CASSWQSYNEQFF TGTGCCAGCAGCTGGCAGTCCTACAATGAGCAGTTCTTC
few TRBJ2-7 TRBV30 TRBD2 CAWDLTGGAYEQYF TGTGCCTGGGACCTTACCGGGGGGGCCTACGAGCAGTACTTC
medium-sized TRBJ1-2 TRBV19 NA CASSPGRSYTF TGTGCCAGTAGTCCGGGTAGGAGCTACACCTTC
NA TRBJ2-7 TRBV10-3 TRBD1 CAISGGTGPSSYEQYF TGTGCCATCAGTGGCGGGACAGGGCCCAGCTCCTACGAGCAGTACTTC
once TRBJ1-2 TRBV28 NA CASRRDALSGYTF TGTGCCAGCCGCCGGGACGCGTTGTCTGGCTACACCTTC
many TRBJ1-2 TRBV14 TRBD1 CASSPDRAYRYTF TGTGCCAGCAGTCCCGACAGGGCCTACCGCTACACCTTC
NA TRBJ1-5 TRBV7-6 NA CASSLGGGQPQHF TGTGCCAGCAGCTTAGGGGGCGGGCAGCCCCAGCATTTT
NA TRBJ1-6 TRBV27 TRBD1 CASSLKGTGVSPLHF TGTGCCAGCAGTTTAAAAGGGACAGGGGTATCACCCCTCCACTTT
NA TRBJ2-3 TRBV7-9 NA CASSPASTTPSTDTQYF TGTGCCAGCAGCCCGGCGTCGACTACCCCTAGCACAGATACGCAGTATTTT
NA TRBJ2-1 TRBV18 NA CASSLSSEGGEQFF TGTGCCAGCTCATTATCCTCCGAGGGGGGTGAGCAGTTCTTC
NA TRBJ2-1 TRBV7-7 TRBD2 CASALAGANEQFF TGTGCCAGCGCACTAGCGGGAGCTAATGAGCAGTTCTTC
NA TRBJ2-1 TRBV9 TRBD1 CASSAKPGQGGNEQFF TGTGCCAGCAGCGCTAAACCGGGACAGGGGGGCAATGAGCAGTTCTTC
NA TRBJ2-5 TRBV20-1 NA CSAPAGETQYF TGCAGTGCCCCTGCCGGGGAGACCCAGTACTTC
once TRBJ2-3 TRBV18 TRBD1 CASSQDRVADTQYF TGTGCCAGCTCACAGGACAGGGTGGCAGATACGCAGTATTTT
few TRBJ2-3 TRBV4-1 NA CASSQDPGPLEGDTQYF TGCGCCAGCAGCCAAGATCCCGGACCCTTAGAGGGAGATACGCAGTATTTT
NA TRBJ2-7 TRBV9 NA CASSTDAFSYEQYF TGTGCCAGCAGCACGGACGCCTTCTCCTACGAGCAGTACTTC
once TRBJ2-7 TRBV7-3 NA CASSLGGGLSYEQYF TGTGCCAGCAGCTTAGGAGGGGGACTGTCTTACGAGCAGTACTTC
few TRBJ1-1 TRBV30 TRBD1 CAWRPWTGNTEAFF TGTGCCTGGAGACCCTGGACAGGAAACACTGAAGCTTTCTTT
NA TRBJ2-7 TRBV7-2 NA CAVGYEQYF TGTGCCGTTGGGTACGAGCAGTACTTC
NA TRBJ1-4 TRBV9 NA CASSEGGIGEKLFF TGTGCCAGCAGCGAGGGGGGGATCGGTGAAAAACTGTTTTTT